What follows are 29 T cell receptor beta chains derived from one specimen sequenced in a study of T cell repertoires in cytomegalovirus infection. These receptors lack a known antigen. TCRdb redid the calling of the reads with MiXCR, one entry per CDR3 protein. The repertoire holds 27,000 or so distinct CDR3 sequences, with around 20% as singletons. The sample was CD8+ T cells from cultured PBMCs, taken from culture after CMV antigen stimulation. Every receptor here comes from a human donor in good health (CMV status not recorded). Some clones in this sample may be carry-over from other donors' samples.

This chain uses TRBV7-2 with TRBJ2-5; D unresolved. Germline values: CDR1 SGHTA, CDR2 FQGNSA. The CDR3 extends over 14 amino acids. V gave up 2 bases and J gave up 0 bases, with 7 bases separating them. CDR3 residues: CASSLMVNQETQYF. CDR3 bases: TGTGCCAGCAGCTTAATGGTAAACCAAGAGACCCAGTACTTC.

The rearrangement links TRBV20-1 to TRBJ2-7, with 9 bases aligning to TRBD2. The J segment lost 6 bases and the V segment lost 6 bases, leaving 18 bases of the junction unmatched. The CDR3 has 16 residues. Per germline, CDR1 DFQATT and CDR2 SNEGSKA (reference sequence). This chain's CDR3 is CSAPHAAGGPPGEQYF. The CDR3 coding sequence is TGCAGTGCCCCACACGCAGCGGGAGGCCCTCCCGGCGAGCAGTACTTC.

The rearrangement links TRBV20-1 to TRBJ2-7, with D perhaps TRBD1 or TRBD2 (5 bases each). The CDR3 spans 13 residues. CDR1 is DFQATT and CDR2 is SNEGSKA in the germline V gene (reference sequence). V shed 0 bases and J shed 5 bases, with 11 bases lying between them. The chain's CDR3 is CSARDPGPHEQYF. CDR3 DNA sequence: TGCAGTGCTAGAGACCCGGGGCCCCACGAGCAGTACTTC.

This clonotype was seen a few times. The CDR3: CASSSNRERGQPQHF. The DNA of the CDR3 is TGTGCCAGCAGCAGTAACAGGGAGAGGGGTCAGCCCCAGCATTTT. V and J are TRBV12-3 or TRBV12-4 and TRBJ1-5; the D gene is possibly TRBD1 (6 bases). CDR3 length equals 15 residues. Between the trimmed V and J ends, which lost 6 bases and 6 bases, there was a span of 18 bases.

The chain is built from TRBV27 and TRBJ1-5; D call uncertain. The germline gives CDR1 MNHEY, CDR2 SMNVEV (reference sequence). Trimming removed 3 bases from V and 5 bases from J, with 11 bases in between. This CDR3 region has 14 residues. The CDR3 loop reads CASSFTGIDQPQHF. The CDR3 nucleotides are TGTGCCAGCAGTTTCACGGGGATCGATCAGCCCCAGCATTTT.

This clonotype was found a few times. This CDR3 is CASSLQGFPDTQYF. CDR3 coding DNA: TGTGCCAGCAGCCTACAGGGGTTCCCAGATACGCAGTATTTT. This chain uses TRBV7-9 with TRBJ2-3; the match to TRBD1 covers 7 bases. This CDR3 spans 14 amino acids. The junction had 6 bases not matched to a gene; V was cut back by 5 bases and J by 4 bases. Germline-derived CDR1 and CDR2 are SEHNR and FQNEAQ (reference sequence).

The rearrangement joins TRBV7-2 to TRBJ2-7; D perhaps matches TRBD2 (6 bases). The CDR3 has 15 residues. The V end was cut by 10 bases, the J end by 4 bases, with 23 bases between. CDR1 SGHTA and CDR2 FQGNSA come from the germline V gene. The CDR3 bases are TGTGCCACCACGGGAGTTACAGCAGAAGGGTACGAGCAGTACTTC. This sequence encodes CATTGVTAEGYEQYF.

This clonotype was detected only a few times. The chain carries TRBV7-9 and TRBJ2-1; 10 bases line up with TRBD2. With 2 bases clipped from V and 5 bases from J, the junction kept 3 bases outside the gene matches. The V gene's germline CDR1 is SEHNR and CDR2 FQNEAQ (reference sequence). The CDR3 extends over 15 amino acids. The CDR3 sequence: CASSLRTSGNNEQFF. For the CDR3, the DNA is TGTGCCAGCAGCTTAAGGACTAGCGGTAACAATGAGCAGTTCTTC.

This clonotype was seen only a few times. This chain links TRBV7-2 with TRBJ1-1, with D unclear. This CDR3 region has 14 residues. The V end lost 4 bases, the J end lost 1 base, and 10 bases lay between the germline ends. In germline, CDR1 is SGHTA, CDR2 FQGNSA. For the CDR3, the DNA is TGTGCCAGCAGCTCGCGCCTGACGAACACTGAAGCTTTCTTT. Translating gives CASSSRLTNTEAFF.

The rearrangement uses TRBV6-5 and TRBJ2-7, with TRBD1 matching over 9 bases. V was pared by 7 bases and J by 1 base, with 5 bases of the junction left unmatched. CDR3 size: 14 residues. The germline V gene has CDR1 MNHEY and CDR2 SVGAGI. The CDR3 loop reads CASNPGQGSYEQYF. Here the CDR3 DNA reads TGTGCCAGCAATCCGGGACAGGGTTCCTACGAGCAGTACTTC.

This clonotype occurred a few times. The CDR3 nucleotides are TGTGCCAGCAGCTTAGAACACGACTACAATGAGCAGTTCTTC. Protein product: CASSLEHDYNEQFF. The genes are TRBV11-2 and TRBJ2-1; D remains unclear. The CDR3 has 14 residues. Trimming stripped 0 bases from V and 3 bases from J, with 6 bases between. Germline lookup yields CDR1 SGHAT and CDR2 FQNNGV.

The CDR3: CASRSGGDTQYF. Written as DNA, the CDR3 is TGTGCCAGCCGATCTGGGGGGGATACGCAGTATTTT. V gene TRBV27 combines with J gene TRBJ2-3, with D possibly being TRBD2 (6 bases). Germline CDR1 reads MNHEY; CDR2 reads SMNVEV (reference sequence). The V gene lost 8 bases and the J gene lost 6 bases, with 12 bases spanning the gap. The CDR3 covers 12 residues.

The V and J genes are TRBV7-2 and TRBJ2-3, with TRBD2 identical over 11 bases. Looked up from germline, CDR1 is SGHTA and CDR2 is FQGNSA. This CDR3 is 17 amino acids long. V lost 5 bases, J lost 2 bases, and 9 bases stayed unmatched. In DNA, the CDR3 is TGTGCCAGCAGCCGTCCCGGGACTAGCGGCCACACAGATACGCAGTATTTT. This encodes CASSRPGTSGHTDTQYF.

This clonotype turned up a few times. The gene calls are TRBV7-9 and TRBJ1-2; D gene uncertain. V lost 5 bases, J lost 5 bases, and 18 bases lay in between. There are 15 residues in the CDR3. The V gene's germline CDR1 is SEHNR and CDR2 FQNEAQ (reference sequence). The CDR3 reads CASSPPLVIEYGYTF. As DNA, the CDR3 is TGTGCCAGCAGCCCCCCCCTGGTTATCGAATATGGCTACACCTTC.

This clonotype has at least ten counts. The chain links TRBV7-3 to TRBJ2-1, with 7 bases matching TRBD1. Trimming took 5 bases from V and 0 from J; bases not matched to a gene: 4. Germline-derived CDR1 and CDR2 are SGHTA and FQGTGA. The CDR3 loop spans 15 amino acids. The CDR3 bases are TGTGCCAGCAGCCCCCGGGACAGCTCCTACAATGAGCAGTTCTTC. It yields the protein CASSPRDSSYNEQFF.

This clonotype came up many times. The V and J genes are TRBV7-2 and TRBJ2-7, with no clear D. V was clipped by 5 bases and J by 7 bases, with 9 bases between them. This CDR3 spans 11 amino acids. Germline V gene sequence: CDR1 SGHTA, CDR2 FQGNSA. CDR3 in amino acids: CASSTSREQYF. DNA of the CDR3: TGTGCCAGCAGCACTTCAAGAGAGCAGTACTTC.

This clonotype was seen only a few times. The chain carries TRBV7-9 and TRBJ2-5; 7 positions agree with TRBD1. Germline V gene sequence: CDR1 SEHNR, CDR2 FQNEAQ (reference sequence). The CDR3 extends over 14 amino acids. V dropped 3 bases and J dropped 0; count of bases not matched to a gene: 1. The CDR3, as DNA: TGTGCCAGCAGCTTGACAGGGTACCAAGAGACCCAGTACTTC. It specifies CASSLTGYQETQYF.

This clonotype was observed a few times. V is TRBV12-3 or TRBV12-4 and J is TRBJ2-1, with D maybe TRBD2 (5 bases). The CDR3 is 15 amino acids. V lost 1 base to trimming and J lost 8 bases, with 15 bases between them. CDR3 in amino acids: CASSLDGRRMDEQFF. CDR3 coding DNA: TGTGCCAGCAGTTTAGATGGGAGACGGATGGATGAGCAGTTCTTC.

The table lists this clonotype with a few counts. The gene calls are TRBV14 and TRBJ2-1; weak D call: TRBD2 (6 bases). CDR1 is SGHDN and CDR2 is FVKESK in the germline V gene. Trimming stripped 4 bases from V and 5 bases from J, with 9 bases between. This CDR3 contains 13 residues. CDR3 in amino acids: CASSPGSHNEQFF. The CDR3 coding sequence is TGTGCCAGCAGCCCCGGGAGTCACAATGAGCAGTTCTTC.

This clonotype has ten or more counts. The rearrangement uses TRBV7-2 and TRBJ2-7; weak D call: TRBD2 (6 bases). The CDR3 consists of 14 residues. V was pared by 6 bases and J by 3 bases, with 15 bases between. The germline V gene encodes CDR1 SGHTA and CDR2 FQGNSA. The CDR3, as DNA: TGTGCCAGCAGTTATCGCGGGGCATACTACGAGCAGTACTTC. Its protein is CASSYRGAYYEQYF.

For the CDR3, the DNA is TGTGCCAGCAGCTTAGTGAGGAACACTGAAGCTTTCTTT. This translates into CASSLVRNTEAFF. The chain combines TRBV7-6 with TRBJ1-1, with D unresolved. The ends were cut back, 1 base at V and 1 base at J, with 4 bases in the middle. This CDR3 is 13 amino acids long. Germline V lookup: CDR1 SGHVS, CDR2 FNYEAQ.

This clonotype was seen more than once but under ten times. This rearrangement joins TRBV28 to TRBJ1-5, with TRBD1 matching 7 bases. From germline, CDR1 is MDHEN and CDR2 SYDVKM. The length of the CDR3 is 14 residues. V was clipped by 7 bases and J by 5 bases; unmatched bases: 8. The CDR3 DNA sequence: TGTGCCAGCAAGGTTTCGGACAGGTATCAGCCCCAGCATTTT. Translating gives CASKVSDRYQPQHF. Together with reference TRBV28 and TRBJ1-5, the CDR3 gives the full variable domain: DVKVTQSSRYLVKRTGEKVFLECVQDMDHENMFWYRQDPGLGLRLIYFSYDVKMKEKGDIPEGYSVSREKKERFSLILESASTNQTSMYLCASKVSDRYQPQHFGDGTRLSIL.

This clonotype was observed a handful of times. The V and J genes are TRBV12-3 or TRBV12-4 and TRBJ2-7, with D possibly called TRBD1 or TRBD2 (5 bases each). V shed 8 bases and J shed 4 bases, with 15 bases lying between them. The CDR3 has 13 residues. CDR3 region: CASGTGTVYEQYF. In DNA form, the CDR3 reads TGTGCCAGCGGAACCGGGACCGTATACGAGCAGTACTTC.

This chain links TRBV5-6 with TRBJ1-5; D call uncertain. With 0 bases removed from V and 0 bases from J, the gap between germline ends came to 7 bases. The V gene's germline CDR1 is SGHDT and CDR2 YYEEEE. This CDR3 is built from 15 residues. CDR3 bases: TGTGCCAGCAGCTTGGGACCTTATAGCAATCAGCCCCAGCATTTT. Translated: CASSLGPYSNQPQHF.

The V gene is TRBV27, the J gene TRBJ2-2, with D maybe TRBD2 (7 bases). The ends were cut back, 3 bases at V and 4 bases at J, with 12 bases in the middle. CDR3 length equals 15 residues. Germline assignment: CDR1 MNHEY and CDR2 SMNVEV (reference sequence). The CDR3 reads CASSFGGGGTGELFF. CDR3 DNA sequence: TGTGCCAGCAGTTTTGGGGGAGGGGGCACCGGGGAGCTGTTTTTT.

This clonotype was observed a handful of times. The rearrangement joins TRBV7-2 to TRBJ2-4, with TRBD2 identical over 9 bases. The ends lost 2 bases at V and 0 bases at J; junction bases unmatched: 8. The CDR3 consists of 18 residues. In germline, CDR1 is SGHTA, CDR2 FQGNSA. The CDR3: CASSLRREGPLAKNIQYF. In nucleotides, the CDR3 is TGTGCCAGCAGCTTACGGCGGGAGGGGCCCCTAGCCAAAAACATTCAGTACTTC.

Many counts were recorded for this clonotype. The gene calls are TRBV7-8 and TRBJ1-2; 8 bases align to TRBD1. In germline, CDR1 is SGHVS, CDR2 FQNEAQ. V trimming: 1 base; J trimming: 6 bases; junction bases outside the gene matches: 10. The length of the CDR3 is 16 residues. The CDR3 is CASSLVGRQGNNGYTF. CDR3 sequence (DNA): TGTGCCAGCAGCTTAGTCGGACGACAGGGGAACAATGGCTACACCTTC. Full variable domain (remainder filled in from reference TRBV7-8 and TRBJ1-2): GAGVSQSPRYKVAKRGQDVALRCDPISGHVSLFWYQQALGQGPEFLTYFQNEAQLDKSGLPSDRFFAERPEGSVSTLKIQRTQQEDSAVYLCASSLVGRQGNNGYTFGSGTRLTVV.

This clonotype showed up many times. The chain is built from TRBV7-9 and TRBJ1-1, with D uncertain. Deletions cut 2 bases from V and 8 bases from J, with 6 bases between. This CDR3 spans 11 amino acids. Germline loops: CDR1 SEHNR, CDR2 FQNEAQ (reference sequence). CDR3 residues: CASSLRPEAFF. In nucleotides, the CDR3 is TGTGCCAGCAGCTTAAGGCCCGAAGCTTTCTTT.

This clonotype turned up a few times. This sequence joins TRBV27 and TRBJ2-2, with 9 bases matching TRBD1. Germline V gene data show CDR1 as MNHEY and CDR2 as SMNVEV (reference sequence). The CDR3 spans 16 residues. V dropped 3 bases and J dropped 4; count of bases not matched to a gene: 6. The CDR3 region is CASSFTGTGFTGELFF. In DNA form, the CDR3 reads TGTGCCAGCAGTTTCACAGGGACAGGGTTCACCGGGGAGCTGTTTTTT.